This entry features one T cell receptor (beta chain) sequence. The antigen is unknown. This sample was included in a study of cytomegalovirus exposure and HLA in healthy donors. Study-wide context: An earlier analysis identified more than 95 million unique TCR beta sequences in 150 million to 200 million T cells.

Findings and limits, study-wide: A later analysis associated around 17,000 TCR beta sequences with HLA alleles at a 0.05 false discovery rate. Certain indistinguishable V segments, among them TRBV6-2 and TRBV6-3, were excluded.

It was with 60 Vbeta and 13 Jbeta primers that the PCR ran. Sequencing used immunoSEQ multiplex PCR; TCRdb keeps in-frame clones, though not all of them. The sample comprises about 110,000 clones, roughly 71% of which are singletons, and roughly 5.3% rests with the top ten. Trimming removed 6 bases from V and 2 bases from J, with 14 bases in between. The CDR3 has 15 amino acids. CDR1 and CDR2 (germline): SGHTA, FQGTGA. The specimen was PBMCs. The sequence was collected from a woman between 65 and 79 years old in good health and CMV-seropositive. The chain links TRBV7-3 to TRBJ2-1, with TRBD2 as a possible D gene (5 bases). CDR3 residues: CASSLSGPAYNEQFF. The CDR3 DNA sequence: TGTGCCAGCAGTCTAAGCGGTCCCGCCTACAATGAGCAGTTCTTC. The variable domain in full, completed from reference TRBV7-3 and TRBJ2-1, reads GAGVSQTPSNKVTEKGKYVELRCDPISGHTALYWYRQSLGQGPEFLIYFQGTGAADDSGLPNDRFFAVRPEGSVSTLKIQRTERGDSAVYLCASSLSGPAYNEQFFGPGTRLTVL.